Shown below are 9 T cell receptor beta chains from a single sample sequenced in a study of blood T cells in healthy people across ages. A J-beta primer mix and a sample-barcoded 5' primer were used in a second PCR of about 6 to 12 cycles. TCRdb analysed the 5' RACE reads with MiXCR anew, one entry per CDR3 protein. The profile shows around 1,500,000 distinct CDR3 sequences, roughly 40% of them singletons. The sample consisted of blood. Source of these receptors: a woman in her late teens or twenties in good health.

This clonotype was seen more than once but under ten times. This rearrangement joins TRBV7-2 to TRBJ2-7, with 7 bases identical to TRBD1. The germline V gene encodes CDR1 SGHTA and CDR2 FQGNSA. The V segment lost 6 bases and the J segment 0 bases; nucleotides outside the gene matches: 8. The CDR3 has 15 amino acids. The CDR3 protein is CASSSDRDSSYEQYF. CDR3 sequence (DNA): TGTGCCAGCAGTTCCGACAGGGATTCCTCCTACGAGCAGTACTTC.

V usage is TRBV18 and J usage is TRBJ1-1; 8 bases are a match to TRBD1. The V and J ends lost 3 bases and 8 bases, in that order; junction bases with no gene match: 11. The germline V gene encodes CDR1 KGHSH and CDR2 LQKENI. This CDR3 contains 15 residues. The DNA of the CDR3 is TGTGCCAGCTCACCCCGTGCGACAGGGGACTTAGAAGCTTTCTTT. Its protein is CASSPRATGDLEAFF. The full variable domain, its missing parts supplied by reference TRBV18 and TRBJ1-1, is NAGVMQNPRHLVRRRGQEARLRCSPMKGHSHVYWYRQLPEEGLKFMVYLQKENIIDESGMPKERFSAEFPKEGPSILRIQQVVRGDSAAYFCASSPRATGDLEAFFGQGTRLTVV.

There are a few counts of this clonotype. The J gene is TRBJ2-3, the V gene TRBV12-3 or TRBV12-4; maybe TRBD1 (5 bases). The CDR3 is 13 amino acids. The ends were cut back, 5 bases at V and 5 bases at J, with 11 bases in the middle. CDR3 sequence reads: CASSGAVIDTQYF. The CDR3 DNA is TGTGCCAGCAGTGGGGCGGTTATAGATACGCAGTATTTT.

In regard to this clonotype: A read error may account for a junction end that differs from germline. This chain joins TRBV9 and TRBJ2-1; the D gene is possibly TRBD2 (6 bases). The CDR3 loop spans 14 amino acids. Germline values: CDR1 SGDLS, CDR2 YYNGEE. CDR3 coding DNA: TGTGCCATCAGCGTTTCCGGGGGTCCATCTCCGCAGTTCTTC. The encoded protein is CAISVSGGPSPQFF.

The rearrangement uses TRBV5-1 and TRBJ2-2, with a tentative D call TRBD1 (6 bases). The V gene lost 1 base and the J gene lost 3 bases, with 10 bases spanning the gap. This CDR3 spans 15 amino acids. CDR1 and CDR2 from the germline V gene are SGHRS and YFSETQ. The CDR3 is CASSLYRADTGELFF. The CDR3 bases are TGCGCCAGCAGCTTGTACAGGGCCGACACCGGGGAGCTGTTTTTT.

V and J are TRBV15 and TRBJ1-1; D unresolved. V was trimmed by 1 base and J by 8 bases, leaving 17 bases between them. The length of the CDR3 is 15 residues. Looked up from germline, CDR1 is LNHNV and CDR2 is YYDKDF (reference sequence). DNA for the CDR3: TGTGCCACCAGCAGAGGAAGAATGGTGAAGGAGGAAGCTTTCTTT. This translates into CATSRGRMVKEEAFF.

In its sample, this clonotype was seen many times. The rearrangement links TRBV11-2 to TRBJ2-3; tentative D call: TRBD2 (6 bases). The CDR3 extends over 14 amino acids. In germline, CDR1 is SGHAT, CDR2 FQNNGV. V dropped 5 bases and J dropped 1 base, with 10 bases sitting between them. Here the CDR3 reads CASSPLARTDTQYF. CDR3 in DNA: TGTGCCAGCAGCCCCCTAGCGCGCACAGATACGCAGTATTTT.

With respect to this clonotype: A junction boundary mismatches the germline segment, possibly from a read error. The chain joins TRBV9 to TRBJ2-3; D possibly uses TRBD1 or TRBD2 (6 bases each). The CDR3 covers 16 residues. In germline, CDR1 is SGDLS, CDR2 YYNGEE. CDR3 nucleotides: TGTGCCGGCAGCGTAGCTGTTAGGGGGGGCACAGATACGCAGTATTTT. Its translation: CAGSVAVRGGTDTQYF.

V gene TRBV6-5 combines with J gene TRBJ2-3, with D possibly matching TRBD2 (6 bases). The CDR3 has 15 residues. The V end was cut by 0 bases, the J end by 3 bases, with 10 bases between. CDR1 MNHEY and CDR2 SVGAGI come from the germline V gene. DNA for the CDR3: TGTGCCAGCAGTTACTCTTACCGGGAGACAGATACGCAGTATTTT. It encodes CASSYSYRETDTQYF.